What follows are 4 T cell receptor beta chains derived from one specimen sequenced in a study of blood T cell repertoires in COVID-19. Generated by immunoSEQ multiplex PCR, the TCRdb table keeps only in-frame clones and is missing some. The sample includes some 87,000 clones, 70% to 85% of them seen just once. Sample: peripheral blood. These receptors were collected from a human donor in a cohort sampled during active COVID-19.

The sample holds one count of this clone. This chain connects TRBV2 to TRBJ1-1; tentative D call: TRBD1 (5 bases). The CDR3 loop spans 12 amino acids. V lost 10 bases to trimming and J lost 4 bases, with 13 bases between them. The germline CDR1 and CDR2 sequences are SNHLY and FYNNEI. The CDR3 sequence: CAMIGVVTEAFF. In DNA, the CDR3 is TGTGCCATGATAGGGGTAGTCACTGAAGCTTTCTTT.

Note on this clone: The junction does not match germline at one end; this may be a read error. The V gene is TRBV9, the J gene TRBJ2-3; 13 positions match TRBD2. The CDR3 totals 12 residues. Germline assignment: CDR1 SGDLS and CDR2 YYNGEE. The CDR3 region is CASSTTSGRPNF. The DNA of the CDR3 is TGTGCCAGCAGCACGACTAGCGGGAGGCCCAATTTT.

The chain employs TRBV2 and TRBJ1-5; unclear D gene. Germline V lookup: CDR1 SNHLY, CDR2 FYNNEI. V gave up 6 bases and J gave up 0 bases, with 9 bases separating them. The CDR3 is 14 residues long. CDR3 DNA: TGTGCCAGCAGGGGTACAGTTAGCAATCAGCCCCAGCATTTT. This codes for CASRGTVSNQPQHF.

J is TRBJ2-1 and V is TRBV7-8; 8 nucleotides agree with TRBD2. J lost 0 bases, V lost 5 bases, and 15 bases had no gene match. This CDR3 is built from 19 residues. Per germline, CDR1 SGHVS and CDR2 FQNEAQ. CDR3 DNA: TGTGCCAGCAGCCCCCGGGGCCAAGCGGGGGTCAGCTCCTACAATGAGCAGTTCTTC. Translated: CASSPRGQAGVSSYNEQFF. Filled out from reference TRBV7-8 and TRBJ2-1, the complete variable domain reads GAGVSQSPRYKVAKRGQDVALRCDPISGHVSLFWYQQALGQGPEFLTYFQNEAQLDKSGLPSDRFFAERPEGSVSTLKIQRTQQEDSAVYLCASSPRGQAGVSSYNEQFFGPGTRLTVL.